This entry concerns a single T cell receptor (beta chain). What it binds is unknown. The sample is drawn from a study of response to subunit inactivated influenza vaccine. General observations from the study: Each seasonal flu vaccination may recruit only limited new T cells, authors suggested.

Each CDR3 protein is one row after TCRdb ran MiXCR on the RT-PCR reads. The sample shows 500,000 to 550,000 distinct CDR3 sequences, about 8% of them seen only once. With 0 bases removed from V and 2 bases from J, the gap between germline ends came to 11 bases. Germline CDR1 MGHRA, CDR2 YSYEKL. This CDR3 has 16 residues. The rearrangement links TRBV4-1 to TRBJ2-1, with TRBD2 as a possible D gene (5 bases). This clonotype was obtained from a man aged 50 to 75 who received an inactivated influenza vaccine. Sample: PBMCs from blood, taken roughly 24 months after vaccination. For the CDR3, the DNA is TGCGCCAGCAGCCAAGATGTGAGCGGCACCTACAATGAGCAGTTCTTC. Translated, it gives CASSQDVSGTYNEQFF.